This T cell receptor beta chain emerged from a study of blood T cells in healthy people across ages. This clonotype was seen a handful of times. Its antigen is still unknown. The CDR3 has 16 amino acids. Germline V lookup: CDR1 SGHTA, CDR2 FQGNSA. Trimming shortened V by 2 bases and J by 0 bases, and 12 bases separated the two germline ends. Study-level findings and limits: Older age coincided with a roughly linear decline in TCR beta diversity per million T cells.

Through a sample-barcoded 5' primer and a J-beta primer mix, a second PCR was run for roughly 6 to 12 cycles. A template-switch adaptor containing 12 random nucleotides labeled each cDNA molecule. TCRdb redid the calling of the 5' RACE reads with MiXCR, one entry per CDR3 protein. The sample holds a few hundred thousand distinct CDR3 sequences, 27% seen once. The chain employs TRBV7-2 and TRBJ2-3; no clear D. The source is a woman aged 70-85 years in good health. The sequencing sample was made of blood. The DNA for the CDR3 is TGTGCCAGCAGCTTAAATTCGGCAGCTAGCACAGATACGCAGTATTTT. This gives the protein CASSLNSAASTDTQYF.